This TCR beta chain came from a study of PD-L1 blockade in urothelial cancer. Study-level background: Analyzed time points were 3 weeks (second dose) and 6 weeks after therapy began. The median T cell count in blood samples was 110,000 to 150,000.

In its sample, this clone was seen a few times. Its cognate antigen is unknown. V shed 5 bases and J shed 3 bases, with 14 bases lying between them. Germline-derived CDR1 and CDR2 are SGHRS and YFSETQ. The CDR3 has 14 residues. Synthetic analogs of TCR templates were spiked into every PCR. The protocol was immunoSEQ multiplex PCR, while the TCRdb copy is restricted to in-frame clones and leaves out a portion. The sample shows 38,000 or so clones, approximately 85% of them seen only once. The time point here: peripheral blood 6 weeks after treatment start. Study conclusions and caveats: Patients who had durable benefit saw their tumor-associated blood clones expand more at 3 weeks.

This receptor was obtained from a man in his sixties or seventies with urothelial cancer. Sample: PBMCs, taken around atezolizumab (anti-PD-L1) treatment. The chain has TRBV5-1 and TRBJ2-5; TRBD1 is a possible D gene (5 bases). The CDR3 loop reads CASRQGDLEETQYF. The CDR3 DNA follows: TGCGCCAGCAGGCAGGGTGATTTGGAAGAGACCCAGTACTTC.